These T cell receptor beta chains were read from a single sample in a study of control samples from healthy donors and cancer patients. This table comes from immunoSEQ multiplex PCR, and its TCRdb copy is limited to in-frame clones, with some not included. The repertoire holds fewer than 90,000 clones, with about 87% as singletons. Sequencing was done on a sample of blood. The receptors shown here come from a man between 50 and 59 years old in good health. Both conserved end residues are part of each CDR3. D genes are given only for firm matches. Size values are once, few and many counts, or a class for expanded clones, and some rows have none.

j_call v_call clone_size d_call cdr3_aa cdr3_nt
TRBJ1-2 TRBV12-3/TRBV12-4 . . CASSRAAYGYTF TGTGCCAGCAGTCGGGCAGCCTATGGCTACACCTTC
TRBJ2-5 TRBV19 . . CASSIDDFSGQETQYF TGTGCCAGTAGTATAGATGACTTTTCAGGGCAAGAGACCCAGTACTTC
TRBJ2-7 TRBV11-2 . TRBD2 CASRYRLAGDEQYF TGTGCCAGCAGATACAGACTAGCGGGAGACGAGCAGTACTTC
TRBJ2-2 TRBV5-1 . TRBD1 CASSRPGGRDTGELFF TGCGCCAGCAGCCGGCCAGGGGGTCGGGACACCGGGGAGCTGTTTTTT
TRBJ2-3 TRBV9 once TRBD2 CASSDGLAGGSDTQYF TGTGCCAGCAGCGACGGACTAGCGGGGGGGTCGGATACGCAGTATTTT
TRBJ2-3 TRBV18 . TRBD1 CASSPMGQGTDTQYF TGTGCCAGCTCACCCATGGGACAGGGGACAGATACGCAGTATTTT
TRBJ2-1 TRBV20-1 . TRBD1 CSASKTGGHNEQFF TGCAGTGCTAGTAAGACAGGGGGCCACAATGAGCAGTTCTTC
TRBJ1-5 TRBV6-2/TRBV6-3 . . CASSYSGGPNQPQHF TGTGCCAGCAGTTACTCCGGGGGTCCCAATCAGCCCCAGCATTTT
TRBJ1-5 TRBV4-3 . . CASSQDPPRDGINQPQHF TGCGCCAGCAGCCAAGATCCTCCCAGGGATGGGATCAATCAGCCCCAGCATTTT
TRBJ2-7 TRBV30 . TRBD1 CAWSTGTGAYEQYF TGTGCCTGGAGCACCGGGACAGGGGCCTACGAGCAGTACTTC
TRBJ1-4 TRBV23-1 . . CASSQSLIGVDNEKLFF TGCGCCAGCAGTCAATCTTTAATTGGGGTTGATAATGAAAAACTGTTTTTT
TRBJ1-2 TRBV3-1/TRBV3-2 . . CASSQGWAYGYTF TGTGCCAGCAGCCAAGGATGGGCGTACGGCTACACCTTC
TRBJ2-3 TRBV9 . TRBD2 CASGSGTSGTDTQYF TGTGCCAGCGGATCCGGGACTAGCGGCACAGATACGCAGTATTTT
TRBJ1-2 TRBV6-1 few TRBD1 CASSEMWGTGLYGYTF TGTGCCAGCAGTGAAATGTGGGGGACAGGGTTATATGGCTACACCTTC
TRBJ2-3 TRBV7-3 . . CASSKGHLFPPDTQYF TGTGCCAGCAGCAAGGGACACCTCTTCCCCCCAGATACGCAGTATTTT
TRBJ1-5 TRBV6-6 . . CASSPRHGRDQPQHF TGTGCCAGCAGTCCCCGACATGGACGGGATCAGCCCCAGCATTTT
TRBJ2-1 TRBV28 . . CASSLGGAAYSYNEQFF TGTGCCAGCAGTTTGGGCGGGGCGGCGTACTCCTACAATGAGCAGTTCTTC
TRBJ1-2 TRBV5-1 . . CASSSNWSPEIGYTF TGCGCCAGCAGCTCGAATTGGAGCCCGGAGATTGGCTACACCTTC
TRBJ1-2 TRBV2 . TRBD1 CASRADRGPGSYGYTF TGTGCCAGCAGGGCGGACAGGGGGCCAGGAAGCTATGGCTACACCTTC
TRBJ2-1 TRBV7-2 . . CASSSNRGNEQFF TGTGCCAGCAGCTCGAATAGGGGCAATGAGCAGTTCTTC
TRBJ1-4 TRBV25-1 . . CASSGIGKGRGEKLFF TGTGCCAGCAGTGGCATAGGAAAGGGTAGGGGCGAAAAACTGTTTTTT
TRBJ1-2 TRBV6-2/TRBV6-3 . . CASTPNGWPYGYTF TGTGCCAGCACCCCTAATGGATGGCCCTATGGCTACACCTTC
TRBJ2-1 TRBV5-3 . . CARSFYSGDPYNEQFF TGTGCCAGAAGCTTCTACTCGGGAGACCCATACAATGAGCAGTTCTTC
TRBJ2-7 TRBV3-1/TRBV3-2 . . CASSFRYEQYF TGTGCCAGCAGCTTCAGGTACGAGCAGTACTTC
TRBJ1-5 TRBV6-5 . . CASLLYGTNNQPQHF TGTGCCAGCCTCCTTTACGGGACAAACAATCAGCCCCAGCATTTT
TRBJ2-7 TRBV7-2 . . CASSLGGSLGYEQYF TGTGCCAGCAGCTTAGGAGGGTCCTTAGGATACGAGCAGTACTTC
TRBJ2-1 TRBV20-1 . TRBD2 CSAWGLNEQFF TGCAGTGCGTGGGGACTAAATGAGCAGTTCTTC
TRBJ1-1 TRBV30 . . CAWSDKMEGNTEAFF TGTGCCTGGAGTGATAAAATGGAGGGGAACACTGAAGCTTTCTTT
TRBJ1-4 TRBV29-1 . . CSVTSQFNEKLFF TGCAGCGTTACGTCGCAGTTTAATGAAAAACTGTTTTTT
TRBJ1-2 TRBV24-1 . TRBD1 CATSEYRGHGYTF TGTGCCACCAGTGAGTACAGGGGCCATGGCTACACCTTC
TRBJ2-1 TRBV30 . TRBD2 CAWNREGREHNEQFF TGTGCCTGGAATCGGGAAGGGCGGGAGCACAATGAGCAGTTCTTC
TRBJ1-2 TRBV5-3 once TRBD1 CARSLLFLGRGSYGYTF TGTGCCAGAAGCTTGCTCTTTCTCGGCAGGGGGTCCTATGGCTACACCTTC
TRBJ2-7 TRBV3-1/TRBV3-2 . TRBD1 CASSQETGDEQYF TGTGCCAGCAGCCAAGAGACAGGGGACGAGCAGTACTTC
TRBJ1-1 TRBV29-1 . TRBD1 CSVHDGQGPRNTEAFF TGCAGCGTTCACGATGGACAGGGACCCAGGAACACTGAAGCTTTCTTT
TRBJ2-2 TRBV7-3 . . CASSLIGWRGPNTGELFF TGTGCCAGCAGCTTAATAGGGTGGCGGGGTCCTAACACCGGGGAGCTGTTTTTT
TRBJ2-1 TRBV2 . TRBD2 CASSFVLAGASEQFF TGTGCCAGCAGTTTCGTACTAGCGGGAGCGAGTGAGCAGTTCTTC
TRBJ1-6 TRBV27 . TRBD1 CASTTYWTGDYSPLHF TGTGCCAGCACGACTTACTGGACAGGGGACTATTCACCCCTCCACTTT
TRBJ1-5 TRBV2 . TRBD1 CASSGDRLQPQHF TGTGCCAGCAGTGGGGACAGGCTCCAGCCCCAGCATTTT
TRBJ1-1 TRBV12-3/TRBV12-4 . . CASAPTENTEAFF TGTGCCAGCGCCCCGACAGAGAACACTGAAGCTTTCTTT
TRBJ1-6 TRBV6-6 . TRBD1 CASSYGTGQGNSPLHF TGTGCCAGCAGTTACGGGACGGGACAGGGAAATTCACCCCTCCACTTT
TRBJ1-1 TRBV6-2/TRBV6-3 . TRBD1 CASSRGMTGAEAFF TGTGCCAGCAGTCGGGGGATGACAGGGGCTGAAGCTTTCTTT
TRBJ2-4 TRBV29-1 . . CSVETGHDIQYF TGCAGCGTTGAGACGGGGCACGACATTCAGTACTTC
TRBJ2-3 TRBV27 . . CASSLLQWGTDTQYF TGTGCCAGCAGTTTATTACAGTGGGGCACAGATACGCAGTATTTT
TRBJ1-4 TRBV11-3 once . CASSLYNEKLFF TGTGCCAGCAGCTTATATAATGAAAAACTGTTTTTT
TRBJ2-1 TRBV24-1 few TRBD1 CATTSDRAPYNEQFF TGTGCCACCACCTCGGACAGGGCTCCTTACAATGAGCAGTTCTTC
TRBJ2-6 TRBV5-1 . TRBD2 CASSFAGGAGANVLTF TGCGCCAGCAGCTTTGCTGGGGGGGCTGGGGCCAACGTCCTGACTTTC
TRBJ2-7 TRBV29-1 . . CSVFGARDEQYF TGCAGCGTTTTTGGGGCTCGGGACGAGCAGTACTTC
TRBJ1-2 TRBV10-3 . TRBD1 CAIRDRARGYTF TGTGCCATCAGGGACAGGGCTCGAGGCTACACCTTC
TRBJ2-1 TRBV4-1 . . CASSQVLLGDSYNEQFF TGCGCCAGCAGCCAAGTTCTGTTGGGGGACTCCTACAATGAGCAGTTCTTC
TRBJ2-1 TRBV3-1/TRBV3-2 . TRBD2 CASSQVRGGNEQFF TGTGCCAGCAGCCAAGTCCGGGGGGGCAATGAGCAGTTCTTC
TRBJ2-1 TRBV18 . . CASWSGQRGHNEQFF TGTGCCAGCTGGTCCGGACAAAGGGGCCACAATGAGCAGTTCTTC
TRBJ2-7 TRBV7-2 . . CASSATPLYEQYF TGTGCCAGCAGCGCGACTCCTTTATACGAGCAGTACTTC
TRBJ2-3 TRBV2 . . CASRRGTDTQYF TGTGCCAGCAGGCGGGGCACAGATACGCAGTATTTT
TRBJ1-4 TRBV6-1 . . CASSELPNEKLFF TGTGCCAGCAGTGAACTGCCTAATGAAAAACTGTTTTTT
TRBJ1-2 TRBV29-1 . TRBD1 CSVEGQGARGYTF TGCAGCGTTGAAGGACAGGGGGCGCGTGGCTACACCTTC
TRBJ2-3 TRBV25-1 . TRBD1 CASSDQGARDTQYF TGTGCCAGCAGTGACCAGGGGGCGAGAGATACGCAGTATTTT